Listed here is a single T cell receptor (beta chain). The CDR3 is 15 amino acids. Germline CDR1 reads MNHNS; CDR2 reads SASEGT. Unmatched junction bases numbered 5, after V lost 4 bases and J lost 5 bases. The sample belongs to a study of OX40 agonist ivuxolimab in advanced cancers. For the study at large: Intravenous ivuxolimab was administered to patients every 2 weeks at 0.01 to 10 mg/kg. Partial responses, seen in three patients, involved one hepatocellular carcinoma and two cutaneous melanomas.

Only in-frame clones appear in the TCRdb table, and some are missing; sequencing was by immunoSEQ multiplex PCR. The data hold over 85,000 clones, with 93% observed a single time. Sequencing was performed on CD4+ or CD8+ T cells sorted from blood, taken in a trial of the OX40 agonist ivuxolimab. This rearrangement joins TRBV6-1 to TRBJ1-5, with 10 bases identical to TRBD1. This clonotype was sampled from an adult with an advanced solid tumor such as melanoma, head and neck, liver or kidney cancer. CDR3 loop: CASSADRGPHQPQHF. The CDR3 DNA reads TGTGCCAGCAGTGCCGACAGGGGGCCCCATCAGCCCCAGCATTTT.